The 25 T cell receptor beta chains below were found in one sample sequenced in a study of shared clonotypes between healthy human individuals. The method was immunoSEQ multiplex PCR; TCRdb's version includes in-frame clones alone and lacks a portion of them. The data hold some 300,000 clones, with 73% observed a single time. Sequencing used memory CD4+ T cells sorted from blood. The subset: CD45RA-negative fraction. These receptors all stem from a man aged 30-40 years in good health.

This chain uses TRBV7-6 with TRBJ2-7, with TRBD1 as a possible D gene (6 bases). Trimming took off 5 bases at V and 7 bases at J, with 18 bases between the two ends. This CDR3 has 14 amino acids. Per the germline V gene, CDR1 is SGHVS and CDR2 is FNYEAQ. CDR3 in amino acids: CASSQTQGLGEQYF. CDR3 in DNA: TGTGCCAGCAGCCAAACACAGGGTTTGGGGGAGCAGTACTTC.

The V gene is TRBV5-5, the J gene TRBJ2-3, with TRBD1 matching over 9 bases. CDR1 SGHKS and CDR2 YYEKEE come from the germline V gene (reference sequence). The CDR3 sequence is 20 residues long. V lost 3 bases, J lost 3 bases, and 20 bases stayed unmatched. The CDR3 sequence is CASSSTFTGGRGRLTDTQYF. For the CDR3, the DNA is TGTGCCAGCAGCTCTACTTTTACAGGGGGCCGCGGAAGGTTGACAGATACGCAGTATTTT.

The rearrangement uses TRBV6-1 and TRBJ2-7; D is undetermined. CDR1 is MNHNS, CDR2 SASEGT, per germline. Trimming took 5 bases from V and 5 from J, leaving 19 bases between them. CDR3 length: 15 residues. The CDR3 bases are TGTGCCAGCAGTCGCCCGGCACAGTTTACAGACGAGCAGTACTTC. Translated, it gives CASSRPAQFTDEQYF.

The gene calls are TRBV5-1 and TRBJ2-7; 8 bases are shared with TRBD2. CDR3 length: 13 residues. CDR1 SGHRS and CDR2 YFSETQ come from the germline V gene. With V trimmed by 2 bases and J by 5 bases, 3 bases remained unmatched. The CDR3 reads CASSFSGTHEQYF. The DNA of the CDR3 is TGCGCCAGCAGCTTTAGCGGGACCCACGAGCAGTACTTC.

The chain links TRBV5-6 to TRBJ1-2; D is ambiguous. V lost 4 bases and J lost 7, with 11 bases in between. CDR3 length: 12 residues. Germline V CDR1 and CDR2: SGHDT, YYEEEE. The CDR3 nucleotides are TGTGCCAGCAGCCTGCTGACAAGTGGCTACACCTTC. It is translated as CASSLLTSGYTF.

There are many counts of this clone. This sequence joins TRBV29-1 and TRBJ2-7; D is ambiguous. Germline V lookup: CDR1 SQVTM, CDR2 ANQGSEA. This CDR3 is 11 amino acids long. V was clipped by 4 bases and J by 5 bases, with 9 bases between them. The CDR3 reads CSVGTVHEQYF. The CDR3 region has the DNA TGCAGCGTTGGGACCGTCCACGAGCAGTACTTC.

The genes are TRBV5-6 and TRBJ2-5; 8 nucleotides align to TRBD2. V gave up 0 bases and J gave up 7 bases; unmatched junction bases: 2. The CDR3 loop spans 13 amino acids. In germline, CDR1 is SGHDT, CDR2 YYEEEE. The CDR3 is CASSLARGGTQYF. CDR3 sequence (DNA): TGTGCCAGCAGCTTGGCCCGGGGGGGGACCCAGTACTTC.

The V call is TRBV18, the J call TRBJ1-2; 7 nucleotides agree with TRBD1. Trimming at V came to 4 bases and at J to 2 bases, leaving 10 bases not matched to a gene. The CDR3 covers 16 residues. The germline V gene has CDR1 KGHSH and CDR2 LQKENI. The CDR3 sequence is CASSHTPQGGNYGYTF. The CDR3 nucleotides read TGTGCCAGCTCACACACCCCCCAGGGGGGAAACTATGGCTACACCTTC.

The rearrangement uses TRBV19 and TRBJ2-1, with 7 bases that match TRBD1. Losses at the gene ends were 6 bases for V and 4 bases for J; bases not matched to a gene: 3. From germline, CDR1 is LNHDA and CDR2 SQIVND (reference sequence). This CDR3 is built from 13 residues. CDR3 in DNA: TGTGCCAGTAGCGGACAGGCTTACAATGAGCAGTTCTTC. Amino acids: CASSGQAYNEQFF. The entire variable domain, with the rest obtained from reference TRBV19 and TRBJ2-1, is as follows: DGGITQSPKYLFRKEGQNVTLSCEQNLNHDAMYWYRQDPGQGLRLIYYSQIVNDFQKGDIAEGYSVSREKKESFPLTVTSAQKNPTAFYLCASSGQAYNEQFFGPGTRLTVL.

This clone appeared a few times. This chain connects TRBV29-1 to TRBJ1-1, with D perhaps matching TRBD1 (5 bases). The CDR3 runs 11 residues. With 6 bases removed from V and 10 bases from J, the gap between germline ends came to 15 bases. Germline CDR1 and CDR2: SQVTM and ANQGSEA. CDR3 sequence reads: CSVAEGRGAFF. The CDR3 nucleotides read TGCAGCGTAGCAGAGGGACGAGGAGCTTTCTTT.

The chain joins TRBV28 to TRBJ1-5; D gene ambiguous. CDR3 length: 18 residues. Germline CDR1 reads MDHEN; CDR2 reads SYDVKM. V was clipped by 5 bases and J by 4 bases, with 24 bases between them. CDR3 sequence reads: CASSQPPFTATPNQPQHF. DNA of the CDR3: TGTGCCAGCAGTCAGCCCCCTTTCACCGCTACCCCTAATCAGCCCCAGCATTTT. Full variable domain (rest looked up from reference TRBV28 and TRBJ1-5): DVKVTQSSRYLVKRTGEKVFLECVQDMDHENMFWYRQDPGLGLRLIYFSYDVKMKEKGDIPEGYSVSREKKERFSLILESASTNQTSMYLCASSQPPFTATPNQPQHFGDGTRLSIL.

The chain has TRBV9 and TRBJ1-1; D call uncertain. The germline V gene has CDR1 SGDLS and CDR2 YYNGEE. V dropped 4 bases and J dropped 5 bases, with 12 bases sitting between them. There are 13 residues in the CDR3. The CDR3: CASSISGRTEAFF. Written as DNA, the CDR3 is TGTGCCAGCAGCATCAGCGGGAGGACTGAAGCTTTCTTT.

The V and J genes are TRBV7-9 and TRBJ2-1, with 10 bases identical to TRBD2. CDR1 SEHNR and CDR2 FQNEAQ come from the germline V gene (reference sequence). CDR3 length: 13 residues. V lost 5 bases and J lost 10; bases outside the gene matches: 5. The CDR3 DNA follows: TGTGCCAGCAGCGCGCAGACTAGCGGGGAGCAGTTCTTC. Translation gives CASSAQTSGEQFF.

The rearrangement joins TRBV19 to TRBJ1-2, with D possibly matching TRBD1 (6 bases). This CDR3 comprises 14 residues. V gave up 7 bases and J gave up 3 bases, with 15 bases separating them. Germline values: CDR1 LNHDA, CDR2 SQIVND (reference sequence). The CDR3 bases are TGTGCCAGTACCGAACAGGGTGTTGACTATGGCTACACCTTC. As protein: CASTEQGVDYGYTF.

The V gene is TRBV7-2, the J gene TRBJ2-3, with D tentatively TRBD1 (6 bases). The V end lost 5 bases, the J end lost 2 bases, and 14 bases lay between the germline ends. The CDR3 loop spans 15 amino acids. CDR1 is SGHTA, CDR2 FQGNSA, per germline. The CDR3 is CASSPQTGSTDTQYF. The CDR3 coding sequence is TGTGCCAGCAGCCCTCAGACAGGATCCACAGATACGCAGTATTTT.

The rearrangement links TRBV21-1 to TRBJ1-1. TRBV21-1 is designated a pseudogene. The CDR3 has 15 residues. The CDR3 sequence is CASSNPPSVLPEAFF. The CDR3 nucleotides read TGTGCCAGCAGCAACCCTCCATCGGTACTGCCTGAAGCTTTCTTT.

The V call is TRBV5-1, the J call TRBJ2-1; 7 nucleotides align to TRBD2. Germline V gene sequence: CDR1 SGHRS, CDR2 YFSETQ. Germline trimming cut 0 bases from V and 9 bases from J; bases unmatched to any gene: 12. The CDR3 spans 16 residues. The CDR3 DNA reads TGCGCCAGCAGCTTGGATAGTAATTTGGGAGGGGCTGAGCAGTTCTTC. This gives the protein CASSLDSNLGGAEQFF.

This chain connects TRBV28 to TRBJ1-5, with 8 positions matching TRBD1. Trimming took 6 bases from V and 2 from J; bases not matched to a gene: 3. In germline, CDR1 is MDHEN, CDR2 SYDVKM. The CDR3 covers 14 residues. The CDR3 nucleotides are TGTGCCAGCAGGCTGGGACAGGGCAATCAGCCCCAGCATTTT. Amino acids: CASRLGQGNQPQHF.

The rearrangement links TRBV21-1 to TRBJ2-3. TRBV21-1 is a listed pseudogene. The CDR3 loop spans 19 amino acids. CDR3 coding DNA: TGTGCCAGCAGCAATCATTCGGACAGAGACTCTGGGGGGACAGATACGCAGTATTTT. This gives the protein CASSNHSDRDSGGTDTQYF.

The rearrangement joins TRBV2 to TRBJ1-2; D gene uncertain. The CDR3 covers 16 residues. Germline V gene data show CDR1 as SNHLY and CDR2 as FYNNEI. V was clipped by 0 bases and J by 4 bases, with 15 bases between them. CDR3 residues: CASSEALGSSIYGYTF. Here the CDR3 DNA reads TGTGCCAGCAGTGAAGCGCTCGGGAGCTCGATCTATGGCTACACCTTC.

V and J are TRBV6-6 and TRBJ2-1; no clear D gene. Trimming removed 6 bases from V and 3 bases from J, with 12 bases in between. The CDR3 is made up of 14 amino acids. Germline V gives CDR1 MNHNY, CDR2 SVGAGI (reference sequence). CDR3 sequence (DNA): TGTGCCAGCAGCCCAGGTGGGCACTACAATGAGCAGTTCTTC. Its translation: CASSPGGHYNEQFF.

This clone occurred once. The chain links TRBV29-1 to TRBJ2-3; 10 nucleotides align to TRBD1. Germline loops: CDR1 SQVTM, CDR2 ANQGSEA. The CDR3 has 14 amino acids. V shed 6 bases and J 7 bases; nucleotides not matched to a gene: 10. This CDR3 is CSVHPGQGRYTQYF. The CDR3 nucleotides are TGCAGCGTCCACCCGGGACAGGGGCGTTATACGCAGTATTTT.

The chain joins TRBV4-3 to TRBJ2-7, with 12 bases that match TRBD1. With V trimmed by 4 bases and J by 3 bases, 4 bases remained unmatched. CDR3 length equals 15 residues. The germline gives CDR1 LGHNA, CDR2 YSLEER. In DNA, the CDR3 is TGCGCCAGCAGCCTCGGGACAGGGGGCATCTACGAGCAGTACTTC. Translating gives CASSLGTGGIYEQYF.

V gene TRBV7-6 combines with J gene TRBJ2-7; 7 bases match TRBD2. Germline CDR1 and CDR2: SGHVS and FNYEAQ. This CDR3 is built from 14 residues. The trim removed 8 bases at V and 0 bases at J, leaving 7 bases unmatched. In DNA, the CDR3 is TGTGCCAGCGTCAGCGGGACTCACTCCTACGAGCAGTACTTC. This translates into CASVSGTHSYEQYF.

The chain carries TRBV11-3 and TRBJ2-1; 9 bases match TRBD2. This CDR3 spans 14 amino acids. Per the germline V gene, CDR1 is SGHNT and CDR2 is YENEEA. J was trimmed by 3 bases and V by 6 bases; bases with no gene match: 3. The CDR3 loop is CASSFSGGYNEQFF. The DNA for the CDR3 is TGTGCCAGCAGTTTTAGCGGGGGCTACAATGAGCAGTTCTTC.